These 11 T cell receptor beta chains were all obtained from the same sample, sequenced in a study of long-term antiretroviral therapy in people with HIV. Researchers ran immunoSEQ v3.0 at survey level. The assay was immunoSEQ multiplex PCR, and TCRdb's table has in-frame clones only and misses some. The table shows 20,000 or so clones, with around 80% occurring only once. The specimen comprised unsorted PBMCs, sampled 0.5 years before starting antiretroviral therapy. Every receptor here comes from a woman aged 45-65 years with HIV.

The chain uses TRBV7-3 and TRBJ2-1; 12 positions agree with TRBD2. This CDR3 comprises 16 residues. With V trimmed by 5 bases and J by 6 bases, 8 bases remained unmatched. Germline CDR1 SGHTA, CDR2 FQGTGA. This CDR3 reads CASSRNPSGGVNEQFF. The CDR3 bases are TGTGCCAGCAGCCGGAACCCTAGCGGGGGGGTCAATGAGCAGTTCTTC.

The rearrangement uses TRBV5-1 and TRBJ1-6, with 7 bases that match TRBD1. CDR3 length equals 18 residues. V was clipped by 5 bases and J by 2 bases; unmatched bases: 13. Germline V CDR1 and CDR2: SGHRS, YFSETQ. CDR3 DNA: TGCGCCAGCAGAGAGGGGGGGACAGTCACCACCTATAATTCACCCCTCCACTTT. The encoded protein is CASREGGTVTTYNSPLHF.

The chain joins TRBV2 to TRBJ1-2, with D tentatively TRBD1 (5 bases). This CDR3 is built from 14 residues. Germline-derived CDR1 and CDR2 are SNHLY and FYNNEI. Trimming cost V 6 bases and J 3 bases, with 14 bases left between them. CDR3 sequence (DNA): TGTGCCAGCAGACCCTGGGACTCCTACTATGGCTACACCTTC. This sequence encodes CASRPWDSYYGYTF.

The V and J genes are TRBV5-4 and TRBJ2-2; 8 nucleotides agree with TRBD2. This CDR3 contains 17 residues. The germline V gene encodes CDR1 SGHNT and CDR2 YYREEE (reference sequence). Unmatched junction bases numbered 14, after V lost 4 bases and J lost 6 bases. The CDR3 here is CASSGGEWTSRAGELFF. The CDR3 bases are TGTGCCAGCAGCGGGGGGGAATGGACTAGCCGGGCCGGGGAGCTGTTTTTT.

V gene TRBV6-6 combines with J gene TRBJ2-2; 9 bases align to TRBD2. The CDR3 runs to 15 residues. In germline, CDR1 is MNHNY, CDR2 SVGAGI (reference sequence). V dropped 5 bases and J dropped 3; count of bases not matched to a gene: 4. The CDR3 sequence is CASSAAGGDTGELFF. DNA for the CDR3: TGTGCCAGCAGTGCTGCGGGGGGGGACACCGGGGAGCTGTTTTTT.

CDR3 bases: TGTGCCAGCAGTTTGACGGACGGTTCGGTTTCGCCCCTCCACTTT. Translated, it gives CASSLTDGSVSPLHF. The rearrangement uses TRBV2 and TRBJ1-6; D ambiguous. Germline V CDR1 and CDR2: SNHLY, FYNNEI. V was trimmed by 5 bases and J by 13 bases, leaving 21 bases between them. This CDR3 is built from 15 residues. Full variable domain (rest looked up from reference TRBV2 and TRBJ1-6): EPEVTQTPSHQVTQMGQEVILRCVPISNHLYFYWYRQILGQKVEFLVSFYNNEISEKSEIFDDQFSVERPDGSNFTLKIRSTKLEDSAMYFCASSLTDGSVSPLHFGNGTRLTVT.

V and J are TRBV2 and TRBJ2-5, with 10 bases that match TRBD2. CDR3 size: 18 residues. V trimming: 0 bases; J trimming: 4 bases; junction bases outside the gene matches: 11. Germline V gives CDR1 SNHLY, CDR2 FYNNEI. CDR3 bases: TGTGCCAGCAGTGAAGCGCTTCTCAGCGGGGGGGACGGAGAGACCCAGTACTTC. Amino acids: CASSEALLSGGDGETQYF. Combining the CDR3 with reference TRBV2 and TRBJ2-5 gives the whole variable domain EPEVTQTPSHQVTQMGQEVILRCVPISNHLYFYWYRQILGQKVEFLVSFYNNEISEKSEIFDDQFSVERPDGSNFTLKIRSTKLEDSAMYFCASSEALLSGGDGETQYFGPGTRLLVL.

J is TRBJ2-2 and V is TRBV4-1, with D uncertain. V shed 5 bases and J shed 5 bases, with 15 bases lying between them. Germline V gene lookup returns CDR1 MGHRA and CDR2 YSYEKL. There are 15 residues in the CDR3. The CDR3 bases are TGCGCCAGCAGCAAAGGGCCCGGGTGGACCGGGGAGCTGTTTTTT. It specifies CASSKGPGWTGELFF.

The J gene is TRBJ1-5, the V gene TRBV21-1. TRBV21-1 is termed a pseudogene. CDR3 length: 13 residues. The CDR3 DNA reads as TGTGCCAGCCCGAGGCGGTCCGGGCAGCCCCAGCATTTT. Translation gives CASPRRSGQPQHF.

The gene calls are TRBV9 and TRBJ1-6; no clear D gene. Germline V gene sequence: CDR1 SGDLS, CDR2 YYNGEE. The CDR3 covers 15 residues. The V gene lost 3 bases and the J gene lost 5 bases, with 12 bases spanning the gap. Written as DNA, the CDR3 is TGTGCCAGCAGCGCCTCGACGTTAGATAATTCACCCCTCCACTTT. Protein product: CASSASTLDNSPLHF.

The V and J genes are TRBV19 and TRBJ2-6; TRBD2 matches at 9 bases. The CDR3 loop spans 19 amino acids. Germline trimming cut 6 bases from V and 0 bases from J; bases unmatched to any gene: 12. Germline V CDR1 and CDR2: LNHDA, SQIVND (reference sequence). The CDR3 loop is CASSPKGRRGGSGANVLTF. Here the CDR3 DNA reads TGTGCCAGTAGCCCAAAGGGAAGGCGGGGGGGCTCTGGGGCCAACGTCCTGACTTTC.